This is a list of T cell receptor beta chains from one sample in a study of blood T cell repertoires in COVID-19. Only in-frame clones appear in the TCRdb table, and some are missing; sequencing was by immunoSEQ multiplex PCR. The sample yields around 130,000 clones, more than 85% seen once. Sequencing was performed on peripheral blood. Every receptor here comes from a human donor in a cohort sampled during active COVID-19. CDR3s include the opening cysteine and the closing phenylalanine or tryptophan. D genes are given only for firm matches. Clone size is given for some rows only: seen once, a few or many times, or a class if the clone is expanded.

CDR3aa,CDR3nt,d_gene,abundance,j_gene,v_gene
CASSLGAGNVYGYTF,TGCGCCAGCAGCTTGGGGGCCGGGAATGTCTATGGCTACACCTTC,NA,NA,TRBJ1-2,TRBV5-1
CASSSPGQGRTEAFF,TGTGCCAGCAGCTCTCCGGGACAGGGACGAACTGAAGCTTTCTTT,TRBD1,NA,TRBJ1-1,TRBV5-5
CASRSTGGHLEKLFF,TGTGCCAGCAGATCCACAGGGGGACATCTTGAAAAACTGTTTTTT,TRBD1,NA,TRBJ1-4,TRBV28
CASSDPTVNTEAFF,TGTGCCAGCAGTGACCCTACAGTGAACACTGAAGCTTTCTTT,NA,once,TRBJ1-1,TRBV2
CASRVYGEEKLFF,TGTGCCAGCAGGGTTTATGGTGAGGAAAAACTGTTTTTT,NA,NA,TRBJ1-4,TRBV2
CASSRQGYEQYF,TGTGCCAGCAGTCGACAGGGGTACGAGCAGTACTTC,TRBD1,NA,TRBJ2-7,TRBV28
CASSPSTYEQYF,TGTGCCAGCTCACCCTCTACTTACGAGCAGTACTTC,NA,NA,TRBJ2-7,TRBV18
CASSRHSSTDTQYF,TGTGCCAGCAGCCGACATTCCAGCACAGATACGCAGTATTTT,NA,NA,TRBJ2-3,TRBV28
CAWTAGVGNEQFF,TGTGCCTGGACGGCGGGAGTAGGCAATGAGCAGTTCTTC,TRBD2,NA,TRBJ2-1,TRBV30
CASSMAGDRNSPLHF,TGTGCCAGTAGTATGGCGGGAGACAGAAATTCACCCCTCCACTTT,NA,once,TRBJ1-6,TRBV19
CASSAYRDGYTF,TGTGCCAGCAGTGCCTACAGGGACGGCTACACCTTC,NA,many,TRBJ1-2,TRBV12-3/TRBV12-4
CASRGDRAATNEKLFF,TGTGCCAGTAGAGGAGACAGGGCTGCAACTAATGAAAAACTGTTTTTT,TRBD1,NA,TRBJ1-4,TRBV19
CASSITGPGAEAFF,TGTGCCAGCAGCATCACAGGGCCAGGGGCTGAAGCTTTCTTT,NA,NA,TRBJ1-1,TRBV3-1/TRBV3-2
CASSLRLAGGPEEQYF,TGCGCCAGCAGCTTGAGGCTAGCGGGGGGGCCGGAGGAGCAGTACTTC,TRBD2,many,TRBJ2-7,TRBV5-1
CASSGLAGGGETQYF,TGTGCCAGCAGTGGACTAGCGGGAGGGGGAGAGACCCAGTACTTC,TRBD2,NA,TRBJ2-5,TRBV2
CASSETPNVGQYF,TGCGCCAGCAGTGAAACCCCCAACGTCGGTCAGTACTTC,NA,NA,TRBJ2-4,TRBV10-2
CASSPTSYNEQFF,TGTGCCAGCTCGCCGACTAGCTACAATGAGCAGTTCTTC,NA,NA,TRBJ2-1,TRBV18
CASRWTGENTEAFF,TGTGCCAGTAGATGGACAGGGGAGAACACTGAAGCTTTCTTT,TRBD1,NA,TRBJ1-1,TRBV19
CASSISTGFEQYF,TGTGCCAGTAGTATATCGACAGGGTTCGAGCAGTACTTC,TRBD1,many,TRBJ2-7,TRBV19
CASSLPGGGPYNEQFF,TGTGCCAGCAGTTTACCTGGCGGGGGGCCTTACAATGAGCAGTTCTTC,TRBD2,NA,TRBJ2-1,TRBV27
CSVQGTSGPYNEQFF,TGCAGCGTTCAAGGGACTAGCGGACCATACAATGAGCAGTTCTTC,TRBD2,NA,TRBJ2-1,TRBV29-1
CASSIAIRGSPYEQYF,TGTGCCAGTAGTATAGCGATCAGGGGTTCCCCTTACGAGCAGTACTTC,NA,NA,TRBJ2-7,TRBV19
CASTGGNQPQHF,TGTGCCAGCACGGGGGGCAATCAGCCCCAGCATTTT,NA,NA,TRBJ1-5,TRBV6-5
CASRSGLGSYNEQFF,TGTGCCAGCAGATCGGGATTGGGGTCCTACAATGAGCAGTTCTTC,NA,NA,TRBJ2-1,TRBV28
CASSLGTGTYEQYF,TGTGCCAGCAGCTTAGGGACAGGGACCTACGAGCAGTACTTC,TRBD1,NA,TRBJ2-7,TRBV11-2
CATKPGLGQYNEQFF,TGCGCCACCAAACCGGGACTAGGTCAGTACAATGAGCAGTTCTTC,TRBD2,NA,TRBJ2-1,TRBV4-1
CASSQEGGPGYTF,TGTGCCAGCAGCCAAGAGGGGGGGCCTGGCTACACCTTC,NA,NA,TRBJ1-2,TRBV3-1/TRBV3-2
CASSRAGLSSPLHF,TGTGCCAGCAGCCGCGCAGGGTTGAGTTCACCCCTCCACTTT,NA,NA,TRBJ1-6,TRBV11-2
CATSAGGVSGANVLTF,TGTGCCACCAGTGCGGGGGGGGTCTCAGGGGCCAACGTCCTGACTTTC,TRBD2,once,TRBJ2-6,TRBV24-1
CASSYSASGNTIYF,TGTGCCAGCAGTTACTCAGCTTCTGGAAACACCATATATTTT,NA,NA,TRBJ1-3,TRBV6-2/TRBV6-3
CASGFTGSYEQYF,TGTGCTAGTGGTTTCACAGGGTCCTACGAGCAGTACTTC,NA,few,TRBJ2-7,TRBV12-5
CASSVASDRNTEAFF,TGTGCCAGCAGCGTAGCGTCGGACAGGAACACTGAAGCTTTCTTT,NA,NA,TRBJ1-1,TRBV9
CASSQDRAAGIYNEQFF,TGTGCCAGCAGCCAAGATCGAGCAGCGGGGATCTACAATGAGCAGTTCTTC,TRBD2,NA,TRBJ2-1,TRBV3-1/TRBV3-2
CASSLRGSQPQHF,TGTGCCAGCAGTTTAAGGGGGTCCCAGCCCCAGCATTTT,NA,once,TRBJ1-5,TRBV12-3/TRBV12-4
CASRTGTAHEKLFF,TGTGCCAGCAGGACGGGGACAGCTCACGAAAAACTGTTTTTT,TRBD1,NA,TRBJ1-4,TRBV28
CATSVLLRDRETDTQYF,TGTGCCACCAGTGTTCTTCTCCGGGACAGGGAAACAGATACGCAGTATTTT,TRBD1,NA,TRBJ2-3,TRBV24-1
CASPLVDRGKYEQYF,TGTGCCAGCCCGCTGGTTGACAGGGGCAAATACGAGCAGTACTTC,NA,few,TRBJ2-7,TRBV21-1
CASSSRQTPNEKLFF,TGTGCCAGCAGCTCGCGACAAACCCCTAATGAAAAACTGTTTTTT,NA,NA,TRBJ1-4,TRBV5-8
CAWSREVYEQYF,TGTGCCTGGAGTAGGGAGGTCTACGAGCAGTACTTC,NA,NA,TRBJ2-7,TRBV30
CATSRLPQGPQETQYF,TGTGCCACCAGCCGCCTCCCACAGGGCCCCCAAGAGACCCAGTACTTC,NA,NA,TRBJ2-5,TRBV15
CASSIGTSGTYEQYF,TGTGCCAGCAGTATTGGGACTAGCGGAACCTACGAGCAGTACTTC,TRBD2,NA,TRBJ2-7,TRBV6-5
CASSYVQGRGNYGYTF,TGTGCCAGCAGCTACGTCCAGGGAAGGGGAAACTATGGCTACACCTTC,NA,NA,TRBJ1-2,TRBV5-4
CASSIRGFDGYTF,TGTGCCAGCAGCATCAGGGGGTTTGATGGCTACACCTTC,TRBD1,NA,TRBJ1-2,TRBV7-9
CASSSTGNSANNEQFF,TGTGCCAGCAGTTCAACAGGGAATTCTGCGAACAATGAGCAGTTCTTC,NA,NA,TRBJ2-1,TRBV28
CASRPVLYNTEAFF,TGTGCCAGCAGACCCGTACTATATAACACTGAAGCTTTCTTT,NA,few,TRBJ1-1,TRBV2
CASSPAGGSSTSYNEQFF,TGTGCCAGCTCACCAGCGGGAGGATCCTCAACTTCCTACAATGAGCAGTTCTTC,TRBD2,NA,TRBJ2-1,TRBV18
CASSSVQGAGYNEQFF,TGTGCCAGCAGCTCCGTTCAGGGGGCTGGTTACAATGAGCAGTTCTTC,TRBD1,NA,TRBJ2-1,TRBV11-2
CASSPIVGQGGEKLFF,TGTGCCAGCAGTCCAATTGTGGGACAGGGGGGTGAAAAACTGTTTTTT,TRBD1,NA,TRBJ1-4,TRBV25-1
CASKWGTDGSGNTIYF,TGCGCCAGCAAGTGGGGGACAGACGGATCTGGAAACACCATATATTTT,TRBD1,NA,TRBJ1-3,TRBV5-1
CASSVGEGGSGELFF,TGTGCCAGCAGCGTAGGTGAGGGAGGGTCCGGGGAGCTGTTTTTT,TRBD2,NA,TRBJ2-2,TRBV9
CASSPRDINQPQHF,TGTGCCAGCTCACCCCGGGACATCAATCAGCCCCAGCATTTT,NA,NA,TRBJ1-5,TRBV18
CASSQAPGRGNNEQYF,TGTGCCAGCAGCCAAGCCCCCGGTCGGGGGAACAACGAGCAGTACTTC,NA,NA,TRBJ2-7,TRBV3-1/TRBV3-2
CASSQGQGEAYEQYF,TGCGCCAGCAGCCAAGGTCAGGGGGAGGCCTACGAGCAGTACTTC,NA,NA,TRBJ2-7,TRBV4-1
CSVVGLRDTEAFF,TGCAGCGTTGTGGGTCTCAGGGACACTGAAGCTTTCTTT,NA,NA,TRBJ1-1,TRBV29-1
CASSLRGEAFF,TGCGCCAGCAGCTTGAGGGGGGAAGCTTTCTTT,NA,NA,TRBJ1-1,TRBV5-1